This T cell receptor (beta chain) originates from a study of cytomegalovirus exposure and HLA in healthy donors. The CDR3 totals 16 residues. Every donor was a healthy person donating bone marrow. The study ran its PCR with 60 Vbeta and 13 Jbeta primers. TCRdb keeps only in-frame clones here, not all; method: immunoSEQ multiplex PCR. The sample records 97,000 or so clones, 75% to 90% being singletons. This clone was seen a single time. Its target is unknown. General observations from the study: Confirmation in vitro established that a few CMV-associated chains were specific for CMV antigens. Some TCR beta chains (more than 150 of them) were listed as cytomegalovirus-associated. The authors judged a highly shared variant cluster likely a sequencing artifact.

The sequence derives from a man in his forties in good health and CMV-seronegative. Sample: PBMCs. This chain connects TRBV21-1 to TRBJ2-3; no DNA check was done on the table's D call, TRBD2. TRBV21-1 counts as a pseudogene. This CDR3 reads CASSNSAGGLTDTQYF. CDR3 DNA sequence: TGTGCCAGCAGCAACTCCGCGGGGGGGTTAACAGATACGCAGTATTTT.